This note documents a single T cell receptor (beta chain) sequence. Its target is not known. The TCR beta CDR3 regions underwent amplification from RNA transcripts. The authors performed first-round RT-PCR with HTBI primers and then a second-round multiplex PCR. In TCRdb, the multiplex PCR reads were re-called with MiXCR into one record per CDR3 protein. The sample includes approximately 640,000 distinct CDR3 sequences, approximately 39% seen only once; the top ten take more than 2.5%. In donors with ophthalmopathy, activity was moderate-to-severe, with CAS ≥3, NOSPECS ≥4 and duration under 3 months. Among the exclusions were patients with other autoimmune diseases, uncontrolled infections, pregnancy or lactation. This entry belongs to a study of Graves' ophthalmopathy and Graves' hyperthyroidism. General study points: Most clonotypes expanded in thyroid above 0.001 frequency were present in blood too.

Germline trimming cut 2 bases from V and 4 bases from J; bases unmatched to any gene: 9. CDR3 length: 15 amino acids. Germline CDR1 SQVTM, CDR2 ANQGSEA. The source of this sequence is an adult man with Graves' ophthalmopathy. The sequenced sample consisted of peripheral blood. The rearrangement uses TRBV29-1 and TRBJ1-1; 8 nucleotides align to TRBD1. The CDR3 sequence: CSVETLDRVGTEAFF. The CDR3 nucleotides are TGCAGCGTTGAAACATTGGACAGGGTGGGCACTGAAGCTTTCTTT.